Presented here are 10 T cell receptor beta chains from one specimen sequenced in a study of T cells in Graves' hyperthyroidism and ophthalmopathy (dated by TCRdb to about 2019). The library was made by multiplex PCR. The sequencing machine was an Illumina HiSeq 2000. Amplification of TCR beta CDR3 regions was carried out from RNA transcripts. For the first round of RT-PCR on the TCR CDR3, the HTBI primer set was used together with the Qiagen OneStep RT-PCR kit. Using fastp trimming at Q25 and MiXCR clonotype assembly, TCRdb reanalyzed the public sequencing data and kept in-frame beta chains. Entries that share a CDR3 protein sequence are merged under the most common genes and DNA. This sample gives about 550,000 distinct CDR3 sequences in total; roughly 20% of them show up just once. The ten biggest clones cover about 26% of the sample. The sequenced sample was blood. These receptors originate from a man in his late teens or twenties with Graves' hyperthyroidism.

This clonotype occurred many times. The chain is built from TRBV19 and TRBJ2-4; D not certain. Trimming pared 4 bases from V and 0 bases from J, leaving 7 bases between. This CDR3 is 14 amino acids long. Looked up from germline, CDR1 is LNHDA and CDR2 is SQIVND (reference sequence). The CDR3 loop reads CASSNGLAKNIQYF. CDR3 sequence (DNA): TGTGCCAGTAGTAACGGGCTAGCCAAAAACATTCAGTACTTC.

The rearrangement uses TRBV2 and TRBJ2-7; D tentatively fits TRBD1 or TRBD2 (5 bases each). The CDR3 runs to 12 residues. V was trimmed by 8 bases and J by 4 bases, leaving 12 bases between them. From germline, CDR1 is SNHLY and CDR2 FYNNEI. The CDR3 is CASGGREYEQYF. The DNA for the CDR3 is TGTGCCAGCGGCGGCAGGGAGTACGAGCAGTACTTC.

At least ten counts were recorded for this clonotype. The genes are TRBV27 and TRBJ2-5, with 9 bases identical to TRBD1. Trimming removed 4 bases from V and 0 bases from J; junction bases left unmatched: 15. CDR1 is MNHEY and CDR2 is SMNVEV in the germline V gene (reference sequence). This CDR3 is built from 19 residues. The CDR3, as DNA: TGTGCCAGCAGTTCTACCGGGACAGGGAATCAAGGTGACCAAGAGACCCAGTACTTC. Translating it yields CASSSTGTGNQGDQETQYF.

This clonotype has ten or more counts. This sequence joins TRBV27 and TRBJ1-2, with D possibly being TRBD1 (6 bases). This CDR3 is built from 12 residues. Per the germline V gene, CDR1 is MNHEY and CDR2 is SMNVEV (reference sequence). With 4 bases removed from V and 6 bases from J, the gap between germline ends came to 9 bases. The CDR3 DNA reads TGTGCCAGCAGTTCGCGACAGGATGGCTACACCTTC. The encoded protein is CASSSRQDGYTF.

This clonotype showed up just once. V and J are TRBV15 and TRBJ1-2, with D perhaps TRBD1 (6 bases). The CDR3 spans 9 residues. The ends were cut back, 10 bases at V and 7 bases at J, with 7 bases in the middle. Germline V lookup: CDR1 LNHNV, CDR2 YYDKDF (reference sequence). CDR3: CASRGGYTF. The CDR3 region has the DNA TGTGCCAGCAGGGGTGGCTACACCTTC.

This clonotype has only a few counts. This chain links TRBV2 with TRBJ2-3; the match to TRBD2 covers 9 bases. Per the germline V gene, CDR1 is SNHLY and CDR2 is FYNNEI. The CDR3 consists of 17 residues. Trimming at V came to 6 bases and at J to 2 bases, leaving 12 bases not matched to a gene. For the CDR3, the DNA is TGTGCCAGCAGCCCCCGGAAGCGGGGGGACTTCACAGATACGCAGTATTTT. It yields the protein CASSPRKRGDFTDTQYF.

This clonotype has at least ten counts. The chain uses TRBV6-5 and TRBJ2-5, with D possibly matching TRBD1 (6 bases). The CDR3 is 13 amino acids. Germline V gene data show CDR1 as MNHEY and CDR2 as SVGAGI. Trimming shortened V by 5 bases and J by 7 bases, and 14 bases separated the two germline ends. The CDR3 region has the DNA TGTGCCAGCAGTCCACCCCAAGGGGGGACCCAGTACTTC. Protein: CASSPPQGGTQYF.

CDR3 loop: CASSPRAGLDYGYTF. CDR3 sequence (DNA): TGTGCCAGCTCACCACGCGCGGGGCTGGACTATGGCTACACCTTC. The rearrangement uses TRBV18 and TRBJ1-2; possible D gene TRBD1, 5 bases. Germline V gene lookup returns CDR1 KGHSH and CDR2 LQKENI. Trimming left V 1 base short and J 3 bases short, with 12 bases between. The length of the CDR3 is 15 residues.

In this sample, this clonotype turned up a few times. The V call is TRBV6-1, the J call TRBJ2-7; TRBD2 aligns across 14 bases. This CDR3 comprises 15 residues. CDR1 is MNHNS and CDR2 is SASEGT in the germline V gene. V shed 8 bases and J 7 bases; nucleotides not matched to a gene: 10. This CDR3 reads CASGRPGLAGGEQYF. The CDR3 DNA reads TGTGCCAGCGGACGGCCCGGACTAGCGGGGGGTGAGCAGTACTTC.

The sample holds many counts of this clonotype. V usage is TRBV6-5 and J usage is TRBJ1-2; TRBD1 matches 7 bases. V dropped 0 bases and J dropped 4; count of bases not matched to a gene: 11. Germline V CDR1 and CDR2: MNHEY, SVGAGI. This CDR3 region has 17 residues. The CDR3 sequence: CASSYSGGPEGVYGYTF. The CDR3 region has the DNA TGTGCCAGCAGTTACTCAGGGGGCCCGGAGGGTGTCTATGGCTACACCTTC.